A selection of T cell receptor beta chains follows, all from one sample in a study of blood T cell repertoires in COVID-19. Only in-frame clones appear in the TCRdb table, and some are missing; sequencing was by immunoSEQ multiplex PCR. The table has about 94,000 clones, around 83% seen once. The sample comprised peripheral blood. Source of these receptors: a woman aged 55-75 years in a cohort sampled during active or convalescent COVID-19. Both conserved end residues are part of each CDR3. Fields, in order: clone size, D gene, V gene, J gene, CDR3 DNA, CDR3 protein. D genes are given only for firm matches. Some rows have no size entry. The others give once, few or many, or a class for an expanded clone.

abundance: few; d_gene: NA; v_gene: TRBV6-5; j_gene: TRBJ1-1; CDR3nt: TGTGCCAGCGGAATCCGGACAGTGAAGAACACTGAAGCTTTCTTT; CDR3aa: CASGIRTVKNTEAFF
abundance: NA; d_gene: NA; v_gene: TRBV2; j_gene: TRBJ1-2; CDR3nt: TGTGCCAGCGCCCCCGGGGCAGGGGTGGGCTATGGCTACACCTTC; CDR3aa: CASAPGAGVGYGYTF
abundance: NA; d_gene: NA; v_gene: TRBV6-5; j_gene: TRBJ2-7; CDR3nt: TGTGCCAGCAGGGCTAGCGTCGACCTCCACTACGAACAGTACTTC; CDR3aa: CASRASVDLHYEQYF
abundance: NA; d_gene: NA; v_gene: TRBV9; j_gene: TRBJ2-5; CDR3nt: TGTGCCAGCAGCCCCCACCTTGCGGGAAAGCAAGAGACCCAGTACTTC; CDR3aa: CASSPHLAGKQETQYF
abundance: NA; d_gene: TRBD2; v_gene: TRBV15; j_gene: TRBJ2-3; CDR3nt: TGTGCCACCAGCCAGCGAGGGGGACTAGGGTCTAGCACAGATACGCAGTATTTT; CDR3aa: CATSQRGGLGSSTDTQYF
abundance: NA; d_gene: NA; v_gene: TRBV4-2; j_gene: TRBJ2-5; CDR3nt: TGTGCCAGCAGCCAGAAAAACATCCGGGGAAACCAAGAGACCCAGTACTTC; CDR3aa: CASSQKNIRGNQETQYF
abundance: NA; d_gene: NA; v_gene: TRBV2; j_gene: TRBJ1-1; CDR3nt: TGTGCCAGCCAGGGGTACACTGAAGCTTTCTTT; CDR3aa: CASQGYTEAFF
abundance: NA; d_gene: TRBD1; v_gene: TRBV27; j_gene: TRBJ1-2; CDR3nt: TGTGCCAGCAGATTAACAGGGGTTGGGGGTGGCTACACCTTC; CDR3aa: CASRLTGVGGGYTF
abundance: NA; d_gene: TRBD2; v_gene: TRBV5-5; j_gene: TRBJ2-6; CDR3nt: TGTGCCAGCAGCTTGCGTCAGGGGACTAGCTCTGGGGCCAACGTCCTGACTTTC; CDR3aa: CASSLRQGTSSGANVLTF
abundance: NA; d_gene: NA; v_gene: TRBV18; j_gene: TRBJ1-4; CDR3nt: TGTGCCAGCTCACTATCCCTGGAGGGAACTAATGAAAAACTGTTTTTT; CDR3aa: CASSLSLEGTNEKLFF
abundance: NA; d_gene: NA; v_gene: TRBV23-1; j_gene: TRBJ2-1; CDR3nt: TGCGCCAGCAGTCAATCTCCCAGGGTTACCTACAATGAGCAGTTCTTC; CDR3aa: CASSQSPRVTYNEQFF
abundance: NA; d_gene: NA; v_gene: TRBV27; j_gene: TRBJ2-5; CDR3nt: TGTGCCAGCAGTCACGCGGGGGCTTCGGGGGAGACCCAGTACTTC; CDR3aa: CASSHAGASGETQYF
abundance: NA; d_gene: NA; v_gene: TRBV19; j_gene: TRBJ2-2; CDR3nt: TGTGCCAGTAGTATTAGGAGTAACACCGGGGAGCTGTTTTTT; CDR3aa: CASSIRSNTGELFF
abundance: NA; d_gene: TRBD1; v_gene: TRBV5-1; j_gene: TRBJ1-2; CDR3nt: TGCGCCAGCAGCTGGGACAGAAACTATGGCTACACCTTC; CDR3aa: CASSWDRNYGYTF
abundance: NA; d_gene: NA; v_gene: TRBV6-5; j_gene: TRBJ2-4; CDR3nt: TGTGCCAGCAGTTCGAGGGCCCCAAACATTCAGTACTTC; CDR3aa: CASSSRAPNIQYF
abundance: NA; d_gene: TRBD2; v_gene: TRBV30; j_gene: TRBJ2-4; CDR3nt: TGTGCCTGCTCCGGACTAGCGGGCCGAGCCAAAAACATTCAGTACTTC; CDR3aa: CACSGLAGRAKNIQYF
abundance: NA; d_gene: NA; v_gene: TRBV24-1; j_gene: TRBJ1-2; CDR3nt: TGTGCCACCAGTTCAAGGGAGATTGGCTATGGCTACACCTTC; CDR3aa: CATSSREIGYGYTF
abundance: once; d_gene: TRBD1; v_gene: TRBV6-6; j_gene: TRBJ1-1; CDR3nt: TGTGCCGGTACGACAGGGGCTTACACTGAAGCTTTCTTT; CDR3aa: CAGTTGAYTEAFF
abundance: NA; d_gene: TRBD2; v_gene: TRBV7-2; j_gene: TRBJ2-1; CDR3nt: TGTGCCAGCAGCTCGGTCGGGACTAGCGGGGAGCAGTTCTTC; CDR3aa: CASSSVGTSGEQFF
abundance: NA; d_gene: NA; v_gene: TRBV20-1; j_gene: TRBJ1-2; CDR3nt: TGCAGTGCTAGTGACCAGGGGTTGGGCTACACCTTC; CDR3aa: CSASDQGLGYTF
abundance: few; d_gene: TRBD2; v_gene: TRBV11-2; j_gene: TRBJ2-1; CDR3nt: TGTGCCAGCAGCTTCAGCGGGGCCTCCTACAATGAGCAGTTCTTC; CDR3aa: CASSFSGASYNEQFF
abundance: NA; d_gene: NA; v_gene: TRBV15; j_gene: TRBJ2-7; CDR3nt: TGTGCCACCAGCAGTTCTAAGTCGGCCTACTACTCCTACGAGCAGTACTTC; CDR3aa: CATSSSKSAYYSYEQYF
abundance: few; d_gene: TRBD1; v_gene: TRBV19; j_gene: TRBJ1-5; CDR3nt: TGTGCCAGTAGCGGACAGGGGGCGAACAATCAGCCCCAGCATTTT; CDR3aa: CASSGQGANNQPQHF
abundance: few; d_gene: NA; v_gene: TRBV27; j_gene: TRBJ1-1; CDR3nt: TGTGCCAGCAGTTTAACCGTGGACGGCGGGAAAGCTTTCTTT; CDR3aa: CASSLTVDGGKAFF
abundance: NA; d_gene: TRBD1; v_gene: TRBV19; j_gene: TRBJ1-5; CDR3nt: TGTGCCAGTAGTTCGGACAGGGGAGGCAATCAGCCCCAGCATTTT; CDR3aa: CASSSDRGGNQPQHF
abundance: NA; d_gene: TRBD1; v_gene: TRBV28; j_gene: TRBJ1-5; CDR3nt: TGTGCCAGCAGTCCCGGACAGGGCCAGGGCAATCAGCCCCAGCATTTT; CDR3aa: CASSPGQGQGNQPQHF
abundance: once; d_gene: NA; v_gene: TRBV3-1/TRBV3-2; j_gene: TRBJ2-7; CDR3nt: TGTGCCAGCAGCCGGGCAGGTTACTACGAGCAGTACTTC; CDR3aa: CASSRAGYYEQYF
abundance: once; d_gene: TRBD1; v_gene: TRBV5-6; j_gene: TRBJ1-3; CDR3nt: TGTGCCAGCAGCTTGGCAGGGGGCGGAAACACCATATATTTT; CDR3aa: CASSLAGGGNTIYF
abundance: NA; d_gene: NA; v_gene: TRBV4-1; j_gene: TRBJ1-2; CDR3nt: TGCGCCAGCAGCCTTACGGACAGAACTAACTATGGCTACACCTTC; CDR3aa: CASSLTDRTNYGYTF
abundance: NA; d_gene: TRBD2; v_gene: TRBV7-8; j_gene: TRBJ2-3; CDR3nt: TGTGCCAGCAGCTTAAAAGCTCGGGGGGTAGGAGATACGCAGTATTTT; CDR3aa: CASSLKARGVGDTQYF
abundance: NA; d_gene: TRBD1; v_gene: TRBV11-2; j_gene: TRBJ2-7; CDR3nt: TGTGCCAGCAGAGCCGACGGACAGGGTTCCGAGCAGTACTTC; CDR3aa: CASRADGQGSEQYF
abundance: NA; d_gene: NA; v_gene: TRBV5-4; j_gene: TRBJ1-1; CDR3nt: TGTGCCAGCAGCTTGGTTCAGGGAGGAGACACTGAAGCTTTCTTT; CDR3aa: CASSLVQGGDTEAFF
abundance: NA; d_gene: NA; v_gene: TRBV6-5; j_gene: TRBJ1-2; CDR3nt: TGTGCCAGCAGTTGGACAGTTGACTATGGCTACACCTTC; CDR3aa: CASSWTVDYGYTF
abundance: NA; d_gene: NA; v_gene: TRBV5-1; j_gene: TRBJ1-4; CDR3nt: TGCGCCAGCAGCTTGGATGAGGTTTCGGGGGTCAATGAAAAACTGTTTTTT; CDR3aa: CASSLDEVSGVNEKLFF
abundance: few; d_gene: TRBD2; v_gene: TRBV11-2; j_gene: TRBJ2-7; CDR3nt: TGTGCCAGCAGCTTAGGTTGGCGGGGGACCCGCGAGCAGTACTTC; CDR3aa: CASSLGWRGTREQYF
abundance: few; d_gene: TRBD1; v_gene: TRBV3-1/TRBV3-2; j_gene: TRBJ1-1; CDR3nt: TGTGCCAGCAGCCACCCCGGACAGGGAACTGAAGCTTTCTTT; CDR3aa: CASSHPGQGTEAFF
abundance: few; d_gene: TRBD1; v_gene: TRBV11-2; j_gene: TRBJ1-6; CDR3nt: TGTGCCAGCAGCTTAGGCAGGGGGCTTTCACCCCTCCACTTT; CDR3aa: CASSLGRGLSPLHF
abundance: NA; d_gene: TRBD2; v_gene: TRBV7-3; j_gene: TRBJ2-2; CDR3nt: TGTGCCAGCAGCTTAGGCCCCCCGGCGGGGGGGTGGGCCGGGGAGCTGTTTTTT; CDR3aa: CASSLGPPAGGWAGELFF
abundance: NA; d_gene: TRBD2; v_gene: TRBV9; j_gene: TRBJ2-3; CDR3nt: TGTGCCAGCAGAGAAGCGGGGAGGGAAGATACGCAGTATTTT; CDR3aa: CASREAGREDTQYF
abundance: NA; d_gene: TRBD1; v_gene: TRBV5-4; j_gene: TRBJ1-3; CDR3nt: TGTGCCAGCAGCTCCCTGGACAGGGGCAAAGGAAACACCATATATTTT; CDR3aa: CASSSLDRGKGNTIYF
abundance: NA; d_gene: NA; v_gene: TRBV6-5; j_gene: TRBJ1-6; CDR3nt: TGTGCCAGCAGTTCCTCTCTACAGGGCCAAAATTCACCCCTCCACTTT; CDR3aa: CASSSSLQGQNSPLHF
abundance: NA; d_gene: NA; v_gene: TRBV24-1; j_gene: TRBJ1-5; CDR3nt: TGTGCCACCAGTGAGACAGGTAGCAATCAGCCCCAGCATTTT; CDR3aa: CATSETGSNQPQHF
abundance: NA; d_gene: NA; v_gene: TRBV19; j_gene: TRBJ1-1; CDR3nt: TGTGCCAGTAGTGTTTCTCTCGGGACTGAAGCTTTCTTT; CDR3aa: CASSVSLGTEAFF
abundance: NA; d_gene: TRBD2; v_gene: TRBV6-4; j_gene: TRBJ2-7; CDR3nt: TGTGCCAGCGTAACTAGCGGGGGCCCCGACGAGCAGTACTTC; CDR3aa: CASVTSGGPDEQYF
abundance: NA; d_gene: TRBD1; v_gene: TRBV12-5; j_gene: TRBJ1-5; CDR3nt: TGTGCTAGTGGTTTGGCCCAGGGGGCACAGCCCCAGCATTTT; CDR3aa: CASGLAQGAQPQHF
abundance: NA; d_gene: NA; v_gene: TRBV5-8; j_gene: TRBJ2-1; CDR3nt: TGTGCCAGCAGCTCTCTCTCAGGCCTGACCTACAATGAGCAGTTCTTC; CDR3aa: CASSSLSGLTYNEQFF
abundance: once; d_gene: NA; v_gene: TRBV19; j_gene: TRBJ1-5; CDR3nt: TGTGCCAGTAGTCAGGACACCTCCAGGATCTCTCAGCATTTT; CDR3aa: CASSQDTSRISQHF
abundance: NA; d_gene: NA; v_gene: TRBV3-1/TRBV3-2; j_gene: TRBJ1-2; CDR3nt: TGTGCCAGCAGCGCACCTAGGGGCTACACCTTC; CDR3aa: CASSAPRGYTF
abundance: NA; d_gene: NA; v_gene: TRBV19; j_gene: TRBJ1-5; CDR3nt: TGTGCCAGTAGTAATCGACAGGCCCTAAATCAGCCCCAGCATTTT; CDR3aa: CASSNRQALNQPQHF
abundance: few; d_gene: TRBD1; v_gene: TRBV25-1; j_gene: TRBJ1-2; CDR3nt: TGTGCCAGCAGTTGGGGACAGGGATCTAACTATGGCTACACCTTC; CDR3aa: CASSWGQGSNYGYTF
abundance: NA; d_gene: TRBD2; v_gene: TRBV5-6; j_gene: TRBJ2-3; CDR3nt: TGTGCCAGCAGCTTGGGACTAGCGCCCACAGATACGCAGTATTTT; CDR3aa: CASSLGLAPTDTQYF
abundance: NA; d_gene: TRBD2; v_gene: TRBV9; j_gene: TRBJ2-1; CDR3nt: TGTGCCAGCAGCGTAGCCGGGACTAGCGGGTACGAGCAGTTCTTC; CDR3aa: CASSVAGTSGYEQFF
abundance: NA; d_gene: NA; v_gene: TRBV5-1; j_gene: TRBJ1-5; CDR3nt: TGCGCCAGCAGCCTAGCCGGGGGGGCCCGGCAGCCCCAGCATTTT; CDR3aa: CASSLAGGARQPQHF
abundance: NA; d_gene: NA; v_gene: TRBV5-3; j_gene: TRBJ1-1; CDR3nt: TGTGCCAGAAGCTTAATTAGAAACACTGAAGCTTTCTTT; CDR3aa: CARSLIRNTEAFF
abundance: NA; d_gene: NA; v_gene: TRBV29-1; j_gene: TRBJ2-1; CDR3nt: TGCAGCGTCCAAAACGGTGCAGGGGCCAATGAGCAGTTCTTC; CDR3aa: CSVQNGAGANEQFF
abundance: NA; d_gene: NA; v_gene: TRBV6-6; j_gene: TRBJ1-1; CDR3nt: TGTGCCAGCACCCCCCTCGGTGGGAACACTGAAGCTTTCTTT; CDR3aa: CASTPLGGNTEAFF
abundance: NA; d_gene: NA; v_gene: TRBV19; j_gene: TRBJ1-2; CDR3nt: TGTGCCAGTAGTATATCCGCCAGGGTAGGCGGCTACACCTTC; CDR3aa: CASSISARVGGYTF
abundance: NA; d_gene: TRBD1; v_gene: TRBV4-2; j_gene: TRBJ1-5; CDR3nt: TGTGCCAGCAGCCAAGAAATAGGAACAGGGGAATTCGTTGGCAATCAGCCCCAGCATTTT; CDR3aa: CASSQEIGTGEFVGNQPQHF